This T cell receptor beta chain was identified in a study of T-cell reconstitution after alpha-beta-depleted transplantation in children. The CDR3 is 14 residues long. Germline lookup yields CDR1 SGHAT and CDR2 FQNNGV. With 2 bases removed from V and 3 bases from J, the gap between germline ends came to 8 bases. Researchers prepared the TCRbeta library using unique molecular identifiers, the study reports. Using its own MiXCR run on the PCR reads, TCRdb lists one record per CDR3 protein. This sample has almost 500,000 distinct CDR3 sequences; under 12% occur once, and the top ten carry around 2%. This clonotype has a count of ten or more.

The TCR was taken from a child aged 2-9 years with inherited bone marrow failure, due to receive a stem cell transplant. This chain links TRBV11-2 with TRBJ2-1; possibly TRBD2 for D (5 bases). Sequenced material: PBMCs, taken before TCRalphabeta/CD19-depleted stem cell transplant. CDR3 sequence: CASSLPGFYNEQFF. The CDR3 DNA is TGTGCCAGCAGCTTACCGGGGTTCTACAATGAGCAGTTCTTC.